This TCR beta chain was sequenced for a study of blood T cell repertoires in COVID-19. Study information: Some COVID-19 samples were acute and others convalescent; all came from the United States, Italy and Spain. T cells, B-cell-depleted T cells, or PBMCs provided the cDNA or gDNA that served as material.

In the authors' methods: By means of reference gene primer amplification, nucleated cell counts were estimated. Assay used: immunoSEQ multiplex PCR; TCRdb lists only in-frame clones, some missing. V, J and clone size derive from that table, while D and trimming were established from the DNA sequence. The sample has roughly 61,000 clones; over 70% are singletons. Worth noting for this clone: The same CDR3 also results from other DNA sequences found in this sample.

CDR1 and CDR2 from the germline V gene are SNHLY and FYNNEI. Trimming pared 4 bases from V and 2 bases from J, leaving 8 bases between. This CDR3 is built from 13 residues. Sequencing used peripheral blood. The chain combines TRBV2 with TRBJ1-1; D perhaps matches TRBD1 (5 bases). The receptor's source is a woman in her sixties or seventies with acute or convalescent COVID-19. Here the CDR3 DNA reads TGTGCCAGCAGTGGAAGGGGTAACACTGAAGCTTTCTTT. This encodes CASSGRGNTEAFF.